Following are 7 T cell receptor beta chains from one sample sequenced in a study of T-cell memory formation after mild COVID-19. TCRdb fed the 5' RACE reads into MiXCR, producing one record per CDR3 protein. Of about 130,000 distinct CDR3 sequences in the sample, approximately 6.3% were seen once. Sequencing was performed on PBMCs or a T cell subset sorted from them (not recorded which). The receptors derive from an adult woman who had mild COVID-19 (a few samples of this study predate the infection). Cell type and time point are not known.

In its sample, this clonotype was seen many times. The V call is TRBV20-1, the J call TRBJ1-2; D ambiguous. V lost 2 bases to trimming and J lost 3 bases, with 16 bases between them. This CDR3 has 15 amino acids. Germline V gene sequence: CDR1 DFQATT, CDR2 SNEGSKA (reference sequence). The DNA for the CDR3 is TGCAGTGCTAGAAAGCACGAGATTCCGGACTATGGCTACACCTTC. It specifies CSARKHEIPDYGYTF.

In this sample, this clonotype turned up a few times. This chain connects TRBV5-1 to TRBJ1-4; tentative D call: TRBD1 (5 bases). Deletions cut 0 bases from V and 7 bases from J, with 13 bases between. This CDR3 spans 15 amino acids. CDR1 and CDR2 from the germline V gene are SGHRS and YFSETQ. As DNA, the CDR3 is TGCGCCAGCAGCTTGGGTCCCGTCGGGGGTGAAAAACTGTTTTTT. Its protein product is CASSLGPVGGEKLFF.

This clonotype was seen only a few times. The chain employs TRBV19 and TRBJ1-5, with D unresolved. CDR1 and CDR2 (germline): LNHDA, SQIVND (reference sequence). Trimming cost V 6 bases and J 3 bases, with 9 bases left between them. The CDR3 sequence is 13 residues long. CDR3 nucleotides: TGTGCCAGTAGGGGCAGCAACAATCAGCCCCAGCATTTT. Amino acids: CASRGSNNQPQHF. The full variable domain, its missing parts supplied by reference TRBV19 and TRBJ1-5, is DGGITQSPKYLFRKEGQNVTLSCEQNLNHDAMYWYRQDPGQGLRLIYYSQIVNDFQKGDIAEGYSVSREKKESFPLTVTSAQKNPTAFYLCASRGSNNQPQHFGDGTRLSIL.

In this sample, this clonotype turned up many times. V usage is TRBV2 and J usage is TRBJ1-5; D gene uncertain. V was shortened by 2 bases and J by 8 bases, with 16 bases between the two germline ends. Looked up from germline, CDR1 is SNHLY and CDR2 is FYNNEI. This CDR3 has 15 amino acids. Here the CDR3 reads CASSENGIRREPQHF. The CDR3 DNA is TGTGCCAGCAGTGAAAATGGGATACGGCGAGAGCCCCAGCATTTT.

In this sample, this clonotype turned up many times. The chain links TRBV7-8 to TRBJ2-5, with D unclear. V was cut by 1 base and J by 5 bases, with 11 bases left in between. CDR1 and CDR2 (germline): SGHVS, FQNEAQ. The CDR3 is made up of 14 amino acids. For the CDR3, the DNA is TGTGCCAGCAGCTTAGTAATGAGTCAGGAGACCCAGTACTTC. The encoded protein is CASSLVMSQETQYF.

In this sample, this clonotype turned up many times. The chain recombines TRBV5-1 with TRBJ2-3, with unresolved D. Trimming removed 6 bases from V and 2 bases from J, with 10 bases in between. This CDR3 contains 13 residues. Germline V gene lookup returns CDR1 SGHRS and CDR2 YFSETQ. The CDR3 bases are TGCGCCAGCACCCAGGAGCACACAGATACGCAGTATTTT. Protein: CASTQEHTDTQYF.

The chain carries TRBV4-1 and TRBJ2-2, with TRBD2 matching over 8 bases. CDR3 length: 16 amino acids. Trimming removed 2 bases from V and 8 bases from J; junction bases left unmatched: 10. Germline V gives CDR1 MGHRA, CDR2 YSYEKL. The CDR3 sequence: CASSQLTGGLRGELFF. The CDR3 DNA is TGCGCCAGCAGCCAACTCACGGGGGGGCTGAGAGGGGAGCTGTTTTTT.